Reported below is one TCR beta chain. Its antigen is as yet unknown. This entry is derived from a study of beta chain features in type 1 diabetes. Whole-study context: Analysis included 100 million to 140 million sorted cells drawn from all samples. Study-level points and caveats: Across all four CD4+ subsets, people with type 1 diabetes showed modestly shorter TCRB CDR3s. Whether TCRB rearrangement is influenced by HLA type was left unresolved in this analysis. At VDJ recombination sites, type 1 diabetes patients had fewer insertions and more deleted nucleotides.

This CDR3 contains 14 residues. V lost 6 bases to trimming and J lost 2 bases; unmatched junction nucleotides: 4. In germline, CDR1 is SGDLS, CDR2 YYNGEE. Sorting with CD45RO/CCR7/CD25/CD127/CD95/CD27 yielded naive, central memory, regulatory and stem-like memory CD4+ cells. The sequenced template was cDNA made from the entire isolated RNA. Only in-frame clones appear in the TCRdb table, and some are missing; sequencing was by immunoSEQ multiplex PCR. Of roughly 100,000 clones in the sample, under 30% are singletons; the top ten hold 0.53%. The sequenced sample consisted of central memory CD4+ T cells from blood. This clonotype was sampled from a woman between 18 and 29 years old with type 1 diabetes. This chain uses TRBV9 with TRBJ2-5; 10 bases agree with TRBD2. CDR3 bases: TGTGCCAGCACCCGGACTAGCGGACAAGAGACCCAGTACTTC. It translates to CASTRTSGQETQYF.